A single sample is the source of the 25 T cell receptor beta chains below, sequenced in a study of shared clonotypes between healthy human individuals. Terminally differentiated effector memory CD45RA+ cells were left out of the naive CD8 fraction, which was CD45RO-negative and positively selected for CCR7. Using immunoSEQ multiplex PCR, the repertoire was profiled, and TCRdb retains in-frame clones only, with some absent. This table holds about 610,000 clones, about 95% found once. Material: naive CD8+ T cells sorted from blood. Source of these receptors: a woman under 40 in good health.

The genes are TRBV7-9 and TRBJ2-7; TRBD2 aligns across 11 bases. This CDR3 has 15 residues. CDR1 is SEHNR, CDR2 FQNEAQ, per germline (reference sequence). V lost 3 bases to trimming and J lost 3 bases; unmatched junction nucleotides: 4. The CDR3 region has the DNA TGTGCCAGCAGCTTCCCCGGGACTAGCGGCTACGAGCAGTACTTC. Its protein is CASSFPGTSGYEQYF.

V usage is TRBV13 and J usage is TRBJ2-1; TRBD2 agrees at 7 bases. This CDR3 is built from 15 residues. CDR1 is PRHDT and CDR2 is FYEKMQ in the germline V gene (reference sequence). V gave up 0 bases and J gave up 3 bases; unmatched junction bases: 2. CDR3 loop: CASSLGRTSYNEQFF. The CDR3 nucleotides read TGTGCCAGCAGCTTAGGAAGGACTAGCTACAATGAGCAGTTCTTC.

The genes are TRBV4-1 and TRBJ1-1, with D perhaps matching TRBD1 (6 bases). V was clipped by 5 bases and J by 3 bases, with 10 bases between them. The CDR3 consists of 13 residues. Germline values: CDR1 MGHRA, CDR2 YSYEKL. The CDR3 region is CASSSDRYTEAFF. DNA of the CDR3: TGCGCCAGCAGCTCGGACAGATACACTGAAGCTTTCTTT.

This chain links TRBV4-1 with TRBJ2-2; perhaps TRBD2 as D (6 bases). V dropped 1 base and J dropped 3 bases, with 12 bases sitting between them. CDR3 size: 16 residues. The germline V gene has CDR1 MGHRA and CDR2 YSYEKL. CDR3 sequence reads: CASSQVAGSDTGELFF. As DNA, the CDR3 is TGCGCCAGCAGCCAAGTGGCCGGGAGCGACACCGGGGAGCTGTTTTTT.

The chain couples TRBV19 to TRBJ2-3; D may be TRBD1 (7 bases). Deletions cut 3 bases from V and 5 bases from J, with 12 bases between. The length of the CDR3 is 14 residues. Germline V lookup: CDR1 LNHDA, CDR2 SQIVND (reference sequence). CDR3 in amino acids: CASSITGEEDTQYF. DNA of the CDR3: TGTGCCAGTAGTATTACAGGGGAGGAAGATACGCAGTATTTT.

CDR3 sequence reads: CASSSGPSSYNEQFF. DNA of the CDR3: TGTGCCAGCAGCTCGGGGCCGAGCTCCTACAATGAGCAGTTCTTC. V and J are TRBV7-7 and TRBJ2-1; D could derive from TRBD1 or TRBD2 (5 bases each). CDR3 length: 15 residues. Germline lookup yields CDR1 SSHAT and CDR2 FNYEAQ (reference sequence). V was pared by 4 bases and J by 0 bases, with 10 bases between.

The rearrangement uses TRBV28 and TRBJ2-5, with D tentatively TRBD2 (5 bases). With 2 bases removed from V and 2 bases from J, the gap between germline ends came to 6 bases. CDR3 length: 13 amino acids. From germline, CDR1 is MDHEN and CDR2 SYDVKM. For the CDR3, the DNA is TGTGCCAGCAGTTTACGGGGTCAAGAGACCCAGTACTTC. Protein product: CASSLRGQETQYF.

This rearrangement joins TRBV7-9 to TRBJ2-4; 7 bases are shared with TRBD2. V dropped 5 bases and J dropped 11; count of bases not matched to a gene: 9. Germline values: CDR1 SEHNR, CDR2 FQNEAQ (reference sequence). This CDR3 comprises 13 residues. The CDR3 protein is CASSLGGSVVQYF. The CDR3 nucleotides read TGTGCCAGCAGCCTGGGAGGGAGTGTAGTTCAGTACTTC.

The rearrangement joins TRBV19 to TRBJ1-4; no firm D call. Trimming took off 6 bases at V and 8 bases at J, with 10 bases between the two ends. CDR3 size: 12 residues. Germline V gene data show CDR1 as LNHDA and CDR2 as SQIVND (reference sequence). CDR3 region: CASRTAGEKLFF. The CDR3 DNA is TGTGCCAGTAGGACGGCGGGGGAAAAACTGTTTTTT.

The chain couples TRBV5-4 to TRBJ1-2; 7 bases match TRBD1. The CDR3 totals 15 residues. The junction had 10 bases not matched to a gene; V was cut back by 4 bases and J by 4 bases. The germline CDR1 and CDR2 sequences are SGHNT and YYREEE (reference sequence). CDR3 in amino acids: CASSDDGTVFYGYTF. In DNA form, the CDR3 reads TGTGCCAGCAGCGACGACGGGACAGTTTTCTATGGCTACACCTTC.

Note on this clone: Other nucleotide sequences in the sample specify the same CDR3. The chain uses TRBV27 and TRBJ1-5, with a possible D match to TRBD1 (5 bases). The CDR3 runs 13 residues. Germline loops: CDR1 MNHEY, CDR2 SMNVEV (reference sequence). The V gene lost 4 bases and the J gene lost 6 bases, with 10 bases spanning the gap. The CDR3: CASSSQGAQPQHF. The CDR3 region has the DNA TGTGCCAGCAGTTCTCAAGGGGCTCAGCCCCAGCATTTT.

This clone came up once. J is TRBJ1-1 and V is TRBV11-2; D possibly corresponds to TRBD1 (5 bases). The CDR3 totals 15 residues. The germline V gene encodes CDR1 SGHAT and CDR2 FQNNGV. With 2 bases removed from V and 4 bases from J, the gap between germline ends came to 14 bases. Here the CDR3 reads CASSLTRGGGTEAFF. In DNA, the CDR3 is TGTGCCAGCAGCTTAACGAGGGGCGGGGGCACTGAAGCTTTCTTT.

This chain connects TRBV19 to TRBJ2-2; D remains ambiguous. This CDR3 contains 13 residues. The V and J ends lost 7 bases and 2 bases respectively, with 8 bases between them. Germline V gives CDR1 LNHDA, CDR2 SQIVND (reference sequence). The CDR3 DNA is TGTGCCAGTAATTCAGGAAACACCGGGGAGCTGTTTTTT. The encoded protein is CASNSGNTGELFF.

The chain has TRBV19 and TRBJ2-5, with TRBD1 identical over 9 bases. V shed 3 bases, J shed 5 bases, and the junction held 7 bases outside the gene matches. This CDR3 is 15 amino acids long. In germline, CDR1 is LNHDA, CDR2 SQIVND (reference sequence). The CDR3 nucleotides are TGTGCCAGTAGTATGGGACAGGGTGTGAGGGAGACCCAGTACTTC. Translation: CASSMGQGVRETQYF.

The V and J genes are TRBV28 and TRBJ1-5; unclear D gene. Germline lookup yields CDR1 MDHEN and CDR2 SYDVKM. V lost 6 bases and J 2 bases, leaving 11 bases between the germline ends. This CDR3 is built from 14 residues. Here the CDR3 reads CASRSRDGNQPQHF. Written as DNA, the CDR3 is TGTGCCAGCAGGAGTAGGGATGGCAATCAGCCCCAGCATTTT.

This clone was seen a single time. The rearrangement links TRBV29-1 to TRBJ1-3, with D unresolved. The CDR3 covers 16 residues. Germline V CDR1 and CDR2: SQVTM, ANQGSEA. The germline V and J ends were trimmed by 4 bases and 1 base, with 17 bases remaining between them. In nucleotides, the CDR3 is TGCAGCGTTGTTTGGTCTTTAATGCCTTCTGGAAACACCATATATTTT. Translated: CSVVWSLMPSGNTIYF.

The DNA for the CDR3 is TGCAGCGTTACCGAGGGAGCGTACGAGCAGTACTTC. This sequence encodes CSVTEGAYEQYF. This chain uses TRBV29-1 with TRBJ2-7; a weak D match, TRBD2 (5 bases). The CDR3 has 12 amino acids. V shed 5 bases and J shed 4 bases, with 12 bases lying between them. CDR1 is SQVTM and CDR2 is ANQGSEA in the germline V gene.

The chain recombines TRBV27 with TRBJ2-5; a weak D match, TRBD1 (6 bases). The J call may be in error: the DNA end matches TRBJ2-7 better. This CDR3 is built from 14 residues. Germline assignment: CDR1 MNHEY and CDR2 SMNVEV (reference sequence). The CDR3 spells CASSLRGWNYEQYF. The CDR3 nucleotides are TGTGCCAGCAGTTTAAGGGGGTGGAACTACGAGCAGTACTTC.

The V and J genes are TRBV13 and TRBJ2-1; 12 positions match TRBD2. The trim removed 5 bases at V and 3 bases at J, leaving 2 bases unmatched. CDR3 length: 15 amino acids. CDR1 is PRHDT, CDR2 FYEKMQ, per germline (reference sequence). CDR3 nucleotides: TGTGCCAGCAGCCAACTAGCGGGAGGCTACAATGAGCAGTTCTTC. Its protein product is CASSQLAGGYNEQFF. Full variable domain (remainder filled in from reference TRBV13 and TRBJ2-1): AAGVIQSPRHLIKEKRETATLKCYPIPRHDTVYWYQQGPGQDPQFLISFYEKMQSDKGSIPDRFSAQQFSDYHSELNMSSLELGDSALYFCASSQLAGGYNEQFFGPGTRLTVL.

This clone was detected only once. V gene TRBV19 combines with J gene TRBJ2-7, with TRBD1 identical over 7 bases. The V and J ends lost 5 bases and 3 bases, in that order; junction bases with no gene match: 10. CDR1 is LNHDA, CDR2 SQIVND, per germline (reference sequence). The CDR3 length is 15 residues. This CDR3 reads CASSFSTGPRYEQYF. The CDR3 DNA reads TGTGCCAGTAGTTTCTCGACAGGGCCCCGCTACGAGCAGTACTTC. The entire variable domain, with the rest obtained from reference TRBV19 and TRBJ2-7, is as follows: DGGITQSPKYLFRKEGQNVTLSCEQNLNHDAMYWYRQDPGQGLRLIYYSQIVNDFQKGDIAEGYSVSREKKESFPLTVTSAQKNPTAFYLCASSFSTGPRYEQYFGPGTRLTVT.

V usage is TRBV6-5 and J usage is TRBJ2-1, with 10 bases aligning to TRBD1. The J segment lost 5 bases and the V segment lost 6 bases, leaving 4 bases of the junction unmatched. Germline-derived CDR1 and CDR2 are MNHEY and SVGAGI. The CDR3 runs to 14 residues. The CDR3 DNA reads TGTGCCAGCAGCTGGGACAGGGGAGACAATGAGCAGTTCTTC. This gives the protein CASSWDRGDNEQFF.

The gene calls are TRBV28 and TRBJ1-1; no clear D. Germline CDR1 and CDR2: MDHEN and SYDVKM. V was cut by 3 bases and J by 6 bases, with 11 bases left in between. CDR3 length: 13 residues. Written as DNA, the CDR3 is TGTGCCAGCAGTTTTGTCATTGGGGCTGAAGCTTTCTTT. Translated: CASSFVIGAEAFF.

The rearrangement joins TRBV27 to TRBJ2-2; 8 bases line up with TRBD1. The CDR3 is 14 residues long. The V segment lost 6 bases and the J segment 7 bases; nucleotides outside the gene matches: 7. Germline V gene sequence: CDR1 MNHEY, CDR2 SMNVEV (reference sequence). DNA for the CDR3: TGTGCCAGCAGCCTGACAGGGGCGGACGGGGAGCTGTTTTTT. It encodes CASSLTGADGELFF.

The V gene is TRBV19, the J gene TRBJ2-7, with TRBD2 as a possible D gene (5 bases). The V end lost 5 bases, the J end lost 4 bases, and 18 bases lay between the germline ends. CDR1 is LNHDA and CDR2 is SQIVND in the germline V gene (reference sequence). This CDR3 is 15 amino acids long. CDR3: CASSLGLFPVYEQYF. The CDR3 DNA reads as TGTGCCAGTAGTCTAGGACTGTTCCCGGTGTACGAGCAGTACTTC.

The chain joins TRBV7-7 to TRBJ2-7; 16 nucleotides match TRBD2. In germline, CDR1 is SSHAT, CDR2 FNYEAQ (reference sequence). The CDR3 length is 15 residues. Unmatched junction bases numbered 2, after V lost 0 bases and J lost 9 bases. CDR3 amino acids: CASSLAGTSGRVQYF. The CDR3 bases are TGTGCCAGCAGCTTAGCCGGGACTAGCGGGAGGGTGCAGTACTTC.